The next 20 T cell receptor beta chains were all read from a single sample in a study of cytomegalovirus exposure and HLA in healthy donors (dated by TCRdb to 2015 to 2018). The library came from the immunoSEQ multiplex PCR assay. For the multiplex PCR, a mixture combining 60 forward primers for TCR Vbeta segments and 13 reverse primers for TCR Jbeta segments was used. TCRdb mirrors the immuneACCESS table, restricted to in-frame sequences. Some clones are absent from its copies; in checked studies, under half trace to an unresolved V gene, and the reason for the others is unknown. This sample has roughly 180,000 clones in its table, and roughly 79% of those were observed once. The ten largest clones add up to more than 12% of the sample. Sequenced: PBMCs. Source of these receptors: a man in his fifties or sixties in good health and CMV-seropositive.

The chain is built from TRBV19 and TRBJ1-1, with no clear D. V lost 1 base and J 0 bases, leaving 9 bases between the germline ends. The germline V gene encodes CDR1 LNHDA and CDR2 SQIVND (reference sequence). This CDR3 is 15 amino acids long. Here the CDR3 DNA reads TGTGCCAGTAGTATAGGGGCCGGGGTGAACACTGAAGCTTTCTTT. It yields the protein CASSIGAGVNTEAFF.

This rearrangement joins TRBV30 to TRBJ2-7; tentatively, D is TRBD1 (5 bases). The CDR3 contains 13 residues. Germline CDR1 and CDR2: GTSNPN and SVGIG (reference sequence). The V end was cut by 2 bases, the J end by 1 base, with 9 bases between. The CDR3 coding sequence is TGTGCCTGGAGTCCAGGGTCTTCCTACGAGCAGTACTTC. Translated, it gives CAWSPGSSYEQYF.

The chain links TRBV5-6 to TRBJ1-2; D is undetermined. CDR3 length: 14 amino acids. The V end lost 4 bases, the J end lost 7 bases, and 17 bases lay between the germline ends. Germline assignment: CDR1 SGHDT and CDR2 YYEEEE. CDR3 nucleotides: TGTGCCAGCAGCGCCGGGAATTCGGTGCTTGGCTACACCTTC. Translated: CASSAGNSVLGYTF.

In this sample, this clone turned up a few times. The rearrangement links TRBV13 to TRBJ2-3; possibly TRBD1 for D (6 bases). Germline V gives CDR1 PRHDT, CDR2 FYEKMQ (reference sequence). Trimming took 8 bases from V and 0 from J, leaving 12 bases between them. The CDR3 has 14 amino acids. The CDR3 protein is CASPGVLSTDTQYF. The CDR3 DNA is TGTGCCAGCCCAGGGGTTCTTAGCACAGATACGCAGTATTTT.

The chain couples TRBV7-2 to TRBJ1-6; TRBD1 is a possible D gene (5 bases). This CDR3 spans 14 amino acids. Trimming cost V 5 bases and J 5 bases, with 10 bases left between them. Germline CDR1 and CDR2: SGHTA and FQGNSA. The DNA of the CDR3 is TGTGCCAGCAGCGGGGGGACCAATAATTCACCCCTCCACTTT. The encoded protein is CASSGGTNNSPLHF.

The chain recombines TRBV7-2 with TRBJ2-5, with D perhaps matching TRBD2 (7 bases). The end of the DNA fits TRBJ2-7 better, so the J call may be wrong. There are 13 residues in the CDR3. From germline, CDR1 is SGHTA and CDR2 FQGNSA. In nucleotides, the CDR3 is TGTGCCAGCAGCGAAGGAGGGGGGGACGAGCAGTACTTC. This codes for CASSEGGGDEQYF.

This clone was seen once. V gene TRBV29-1 combines with J gene TRBJ1-1, with D possibly being TRBD1 (6 bases). CDR1 is SQVTM and CDR2 is ANQGSEA in the germline V gene. V lost 6 bases, J lost 1 base, and 12 bases lay in between. The CDR3 runs to 13 residues. This CDR3 reads CSVKRQENTEAFF. The CDR3, as DNA: TGCAGCGTGAAAAGACAGGAGAACACTGAAGCTTTCTTT.

The chain's CDR3 is CASSQRSTDTQYF. DNA for the CDR3: TGTGCCAGCAGCCAGAGGTCCACAGATACGCAGTATTTT. The gene calls are TRBV5-6 and TRBJ2-3; no clear D. CDR3 length: 13 amino acids. Germline loops: CDR1 SGHDT, CDR2 YYEEEE. The V end lost 4 bases, the J end lost 2 bases, and 8 bases lay between the germline ends.

The CDR3 nucleotides read TGCGCCAGCCGGTTGAACAATGAGCAGTTCTTC. Translation: CASRLNNEQFF. The chain combines TRBV5-1 with TRBJ2-1, with D unresolved. The CDR3 is 11 amino acids. Germline V CDR1 and CDR2: SGHRS, YFSETQ. V dropped 7 bases and J dropped 5 bases, with 7 bases sitting between them.

The CDR3 DNA reads TGTGCCAGCAGCAAATCCTCAGGGCTAAATCAGCCCCAGCATTTT. Its translation: CASSKSSGLNQPQHF. The chain has TRBV21-1 and TRBJ1-5; TRBD1, the table's D call, was not compared with the DNA. TRBV21-1 is tagged as a pseudogene. CDR3 length: 15 residues.

This clone was detected a few times. This chain uses TRBV2 with TRBJ1-2, with D possibly matching TRBD1 (5 bases). Germline V gene sequence: CDR1 SNHLY, CDR2 FYNNEI. This CDR3 comprises 14 residues. Deletions cut 5 bases from V and 6 bases from J, with 16 bases between. The CDR3 sequence is CASSSTGDRNGYTF. The CDR3 DNA follows: TGTGCCAGCAGTTCAACGGGGGATCGTAATGGCTACACCTTC. Variable domain in full (rest from reference TRBV2 and TRBJ1-2): EPEVTQTPSHQVTQMGQEVILRCVPISNHLYFYWYRQILGQKVEFLVSFYNNEISEKSEIFDDQFSVERPDGSNFTLKIRSTKLEDSAMYFCASSSTGDRNGYTFGSGTRLTVV.

This clone has just one count. The chain combines TRBV29-1 with TRBJ2-5; the D gene is possibly TRBD1 (5 bases). CDR3 length: 14 residues. V was trimmed by 3 bases and J by 5 bases, leaving 16 bases between them. CDR1 and CDR2 (germline): SQVTM, ANQGSEA. For the CDR3, the DNA is TGCAGCGTTGAGGCCAGGGAAGGGTTTGAGACCCAGTACTTC. Translating it yields CSVEAREGFETQYF.

This chain links TRBV5-1 with TRBJ2-2; 14 nucleotides align to TRBD2. The CDR3 length is 17 residues. The V gene end was trimmed by 6 bases and the J gene end by 2 bases; junction bases not matched to a gene: 6. The germline gives CDR1 SGHRS, CDR2 YFSETQ. The CDR3 spells CASTETSGGANTGELFF. The CDR3 DNA is TGCGCCAGCACAGAGACTAGCGGGGGGGCAAACACCGGGGAGCTGTTTTTT.

V usage is TRBV28 and J usage is TRBJ1-2; 7 bases are shared with TRBD1. Trimming cost V 6 bases and J 4 bases; bases outside gene matches: 11. The germline gives CDR1 MDHEN, CDR2 SYDVKM. The CDR3 sequence is 15 residues long. CDR3 protein: CASSYPTGRTYGYTF. The CDR3 region has the DNA TGTGCCAGCAGCTACCCGACAGGGAGGACCTATGGCTACACCTTC.

The rearrangement links TRBV7-2 to TRBJ2-5; TRBD2 matches 7 bases. This CDR3 comprises 14 residues. The germline CDR1 and CDR2 sequences are SGHTA and FQGNSA. V trimming: 4 bases; J trimming: 2 bases; junction bases outside the gene matches: 4. The CDR3: CASSSGLQQETQYF. The CDR3 coding sequence is TGTGCCAGCAGCTCGGGACTACAACAAGAGACCCAGTACTTC. Filled out from reference TRBV7-2 and TRBJ2-5, the complete variable domain reads GAGVSQSPSNKVTEKGKDVELRCDPISGHTALYWYRQSLGQGLEFLIYFQGNSAPDKSGLPSDRFSAERTGGSVSTLTIQRTQQEDSAVYLCASSSGLQQETQYFGPGTRLLVL.

This clone was observed once. The rearrangement joins TRBV6-1 to TRBJ2-5; 7 bases align to TRBD1. The V gene's germline CDR1 is MNHNS and CDR2 SASEGT. CDR3 length: 14 amino acids. After removal of 6 bases from V and 5 bases from J, the junction contained 9 bases not matched to a gene. The CDR3 bases are TGTGCCAGCAGAAACAGGGGAACAGGGGAGACCCAGTACTTC. Its translation: CASRNRGTGETQYF.

The V gene is TRBV7-6, the J gene TRBJ1-5; D unclear. CDR3 length: 15 residues. CDR1 SGHVS and CDR2 FNYEAQ come from the germline V gene. V was clipped by 1 base and J by 0 bases, with 7 bases between them. CDR3 in amino acids: CASSLGLASNQPQHF. The CDR3 nucleotides are TGTGCCAGCAGCTTAGGTCTGGCTAGCAATCAGCCCCAGCATTTT.

In its sample, this clone was seen once. The rearrangement uses TRBV28 and TRBJ1-5, with 8 bases identical to TRBD1. V lost 6 bases and J lost 8; bases outside the gene matches: 12. Germline V gene sequence: CDR1 MDHEN, CDR2 SYDVKM. The CDR3 sequence is 15 residues long. The CDR3 nucleotides are TGTGCCAGCAGCTCGGGGACAGGCCGAGGGGAGCCCCAGCATTTT. This sequence encodes CASSSGTGRGEPQHF.

V gene TRBV18 combines with J gene TRBJ1-3, with 9 positions matching TRBD1. Germline CDR1 is KGHSH and CDR2 is LQKENI. This CDR3 has 16 amino acids. With V trimmed by 4 bases and J by 4 bases, 8 bases remained unmatched. The CDR3 reads CASSLRDRELGNTIYF. The CDR3 DNA sequence: TGTGCCAGCTCACTCCGGGACAGGGAATTGGGAAACACCATATATTTT. The variable domain in full, completed from reference TRBV18 and TRBJ1-3, reads NAGVMQNPRHLVRRRGQEARLRCSPMKGHSHVYWYRQLPEEGLKFMVYLQKENIIDESGMPKERFSAEFPKEGPSILRIQQVVRGDSAAYFCASSLRDRELGNTIYFGEGSWLTVV.

The chain has TRBV7-2 and TRBJ1-5, with 7 bases lining up with TRBD1. Germline V CDR1 and CDR2: SGHTA, FQGNSA. The V segment lost 3 bases and the J segment 7 bases; nucleotides outside the gene matches: 3. The CDR3 runs 13 residues. The CDR3 DNA sequence: TGTGCCAGCAGCTTTAACAGGGGCCAGCCCCAGCATTTT. Its translation: CASSFNRGQPQHF.